This TCR beta chain was captured by sequencing in a study of T cell responses to AZD1222 COVID-19 vaccine. General observations from the study: Baseline serostatus was positive in only a handful of AZD1222 recipients.

Sequencing was performed with immunoSEQ multiplex PCR; in TCRdb, only in-frame clones are kept and a portion is missing. The table shows 150,000 to 200,000 clones, with 91% occurring only once. The germline V gene has CDR1 LGHDT and CDR2 YNNKEL (reference sequence). This CDR3 is 12 amino acids long. Trimming left V 2 bases short and J 7 bases short, with 8 bases between. Doses given second, at about 4 or about 12 weeks, were pooled. On this clone itself: The antigen is not known.

V is TRBV3-1 (or the pseudogene TRBV3-2) and J is TRBJ1-2; D gene uncertain. This sample comprised peripheral blood, obtained 28 days after the second AZD1222 dose. The TCR was taken from an adult who received the AZD1222 COVID-19 vaccine. The CDR3 protein is CASSQPWSGYTF. The CDR3 nucleotides are TGTGCCAGCAGCCAACCGTGGAGTGGCTACACCTTC.